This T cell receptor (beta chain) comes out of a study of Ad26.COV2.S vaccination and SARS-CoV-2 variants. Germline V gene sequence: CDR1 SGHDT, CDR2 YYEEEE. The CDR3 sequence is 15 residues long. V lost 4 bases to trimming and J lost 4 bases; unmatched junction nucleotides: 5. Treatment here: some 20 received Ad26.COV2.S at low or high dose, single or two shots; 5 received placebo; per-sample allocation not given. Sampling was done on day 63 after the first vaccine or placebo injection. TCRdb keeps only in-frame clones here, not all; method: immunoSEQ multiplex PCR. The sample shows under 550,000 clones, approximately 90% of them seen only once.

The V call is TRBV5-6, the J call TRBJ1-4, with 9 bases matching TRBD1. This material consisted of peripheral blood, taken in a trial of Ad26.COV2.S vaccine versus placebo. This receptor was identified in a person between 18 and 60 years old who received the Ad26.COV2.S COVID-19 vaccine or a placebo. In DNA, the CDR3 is TGTGCCAGCAGCCTAACAGGGGGCATTAATGAAAAACTGTTTTTT. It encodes CASSLTGGINEKLFF. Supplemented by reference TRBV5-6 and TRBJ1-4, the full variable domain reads DAGVTQSPTHLIKTRGQQVTLRCSPKSGHDTVSWYQQALGQGPQFIFQYYEEEERQRGNFPDRFSGHQFPNYSSELNVNALLLGDSALYLCASSLTGGINEKLFFGSGTQLSVL.